These 12 T cell receptor beta chains were sequenced from one sample in a study of breast tumors, draining lymph nodes, adjacent tissues. One entry per CDR3 protein, called by TCRdb with MiXCR from the multiplex PCR reads. In the table there are roughly 80,000 distinct CDR3 sequences, under 25% of which are singletons. Breast cancer patients provided tissue from their axillary draining lymph nodes. Sequencing was carried out using axillary lymph node tissue. These receptors came from a female donor with breast cancer. Some clones in this sample may be carry-over from other donors' samples.

This clonotype was observed at least ten times. The rearrangement joins TRBV27 to TRBJ2-5; D is possibly TRBD1 or TRBD2 (5 bases each). Trimming stripped 3 bases from V and 5 bases from J, with 10 bases between. The CDR3 sequence is 13 residues long. CDR1 MNHEY and CDR2 SMNVEV come from the germline V gene (reference sequence). The CDR3 sequence: CASSLLGEETQYF. As DNA, the CDR3 is TGTGCCAGCAGTTTGTTAGGGGAGGAGACCCAGTACTTC.

This clonotype was seen at least ten times. This chain uses TRBV9 with TRBJ2-2; TRBD2 aligns across 11 bases. V trimming: 1 base; J trimming: 6 bases; junction bases outside the gene matches: 11. Germline loops: CDR1 SGDLS, CDR2 YYNGEE. The CDR3 has 18 amino acids. The CDR3 loop reads CASSVRWKLAGEPGELFF. CDR3 sequence (DNA): TGTGCCAGCAGCGTACGCTGGAAACTAGCGGGAGAGCCCGGGGAGCTGTTTTTT.

This clonotype was found many times. The rearrangement links TRBV20-1 to TRBJ2-1; the match to TRBD2 covers 7 bases. CDR3 length: 16 amino acids. Trimming removed 0 bases from V and 4 bases from J; junction bases left unmatched: 9. Germline V lookup: CDR1 DFQATT, CDR2 SNEGSKA (reference sequence). The CDR3 nucleotides read TGCAGTGCTAGAGATCTGGGGGAGGGCCCATACAATGAGCAGTTCTTC. Translated: CSARDLGEGPYNEQFF.

This clonotype was counted many times. The chain employs TRBV9 and TRBJ2-3; 8 bases align to TRBD2. The V gene's germline CDR1 is SGDLS and CDR2 YYNGEE. With V trimmed by 3 bases and J by 1 base, 10 bases remained unmatched. CDR3 length: 17 residues. This CDR3 reads CASSAMQPGLGTDTQYF. CDR3 nucleotides: TGTGCCAGCAGCGCCATGCAACCGGGACTAGGCACAGATACGCAGTATTTT.

This clonotype showed up many times. The chain employs TRBV5-4 and TRBJ1-6; no definite D call. This CDR3 contains 13 residues. Deletions cut 1 base from V and 8 bases from J, with 7 bases between. From germline, CDR1 is SGHNT and CDR2 YYREEE (reference sequence). DNA of the CDR3: TGTGCCAGCAGCTTGTTCGCTGATTCACCCCTCCACTTT. As protein: CASSLFADSPLHF.

At least ten counts were recorded for this clonotype. This rearrangement joins TRBV20-1 to TRBJ2-6; perhaps TRBD2 as D (7 bases). CDR1 DFQATT and CDR2 SNEGSKA come from the germline V gene (reference sequence). V gave up 4 bases and J gave up 4 bases, with 17 bases separating them. This CDR3 spans 16 amino acids. The CDR3 is CSAIRAGAPGANVLTF. CDR3 bases: TGCAGTGCTATCCGGGCGGGGGCGCCCGGGGCCAACGTCCTGACTTTC.

This clonotype came up many times. This chain connects TRBV28 to TRBJ1-3; no reliable D call. Trimming removed 5 bases from V and 4 bases from J, with 3 bases in between. This CDR3 has 11 amino acids. Germline V gene data show CDR1 as MDHEN and CDR2 as SYDVKM. CDR3 protein: CASSQGNTIYF. Here the CDR3 DNA reads TGTGCCAGCAGTCAAGGAAACACCATATATTTT.

This clonotype was seen many times. The chain has TRBV20-1 and TRBJ2-3; D assignment may be TRBD1 or TRBD2 (5 bases each). CDR3 length equals 12 residues. Germline loops: CDR1 DFQATT, CDR2 SNEGSKA (reference sequence). V lost 5 bases and J lost 0, with 6 bases in between. The CDR3 coding sequence is TGCAGTGCTTGGGGGAGCACAGATACGCAGTATTTT. This translates into CSAWGSTDTQYF.

This clonotype was recorded at least ten times. The chain recombines TRBV7-2 with TRBJ2-2; no clear D. The V end lost 2 bases, the J end lost 7 bases, and 2 bases lay between the germline ends. CDR1 is SGHTA and CDR2 is FQGNSA in the germline V gene. This CDR3 spans 11 amino acids. This CDR3 reads CASSLIGELFF. CDR3 DNA sequence: TGTGCCAGCAGCTTAATCGGGGAGCTGTTTTTT.

Ten or more counts support this clonotype. The chain carries TRBV5-1 and TRBJ2-3; D might be TRBD2 (5 bases). The ends were cut back, 4 bases at V and 0 bases at J, with 9 bases in the middle. This CDR3 comprises 14 residues. Germline V gene sequence: CDR1 SGHRS, CDR2 YFSETQ. The CDR3 region has the DNA TGCGCCAGCAGCGAGGGCCCTAGCACAGATACGCAGTATTTT. It specifies CASSEGPSTDTQYF.

In regard to this clonotype: Sequence at one end of the junction differs from germline and may be a read error. The CDR3 sequence is CANSLDGGEQYF. CDR3 DNA: TGTGCCAACAGCTTAGATGGGGGCGAGCAGTACTTC. The chain employs TRBV11-3 and TRBJ2-7; tentatively, D is TRBD1 or TRBD2 (5 bases each). Germline V lookup: CDR1 SGHNT, CDR2 YENEEA. This CDR3 spans 12 amino acids.

V usage is TRBV6-5 and J usage is TRBJ2-2, with TRBD2 matching over 11 bases. Germline loops: CDR1 MNHEY, CDR2 SVGAGI. The CDR3 totals 18 residues. V dropped 5 bases and J dropped 1; count of bases not matched to a gene: 9. The CDR3 spells CASSPLAGDPQNTGELFF. The DNA of the CDR3 is TGTGCCAGCAGTCCACTAGCGGGAGATCCTCAGAACACCGGGGAGCTGTTTTTT.